This TCR beta chain comes out of a study of cytomegalovirus exposure and HLA in healthy donors. As concerns this clone: Its target is unknown.

General study findings and limits: A later analysis found TCR association rates differed by HLA locus, highest for DRB1 and lowest for HLA-C.

With 60 Vbeta and 13 Jbeta primers, the PCR was carried out. Libraries were prepared by immunoSEQ multiplex PCR; TCRdb keeps only in-frame clonotypes and omits some of them. This table has 150,000 to 180,000 clones, about 85% appearing once. Input material: PBMCs. The receptor's source is a woman younger than 35 in good health and CMV-seronegative.

CDR3 DNA sequence: TGCGCCAGCAGTGAGCAGCGACTGAAAGTGAACACTGAAGCTTTCTTT. It yields the protein CASSEQRLKVNTEAFF. The chain carries TRBV10-2 and TRBJ1-1, with unresolved D. Trimming cost V 2 bases and J 0 bases, with 13 bases left between them. Germline V gene sequence: CDR1 WSHSY, CDR2 SAAADI. The CDR3 is made up of 16 amino acids.